This T cell receptor (beta chain) comes out of a study of blood T cell repertoires in COVID-19. The CDR3 contains 14 residues. CDR1 and CDR2 from the germline V gene are SGHDT and YYEEEE. The ends were cut back, 1 base at V and 0 bases at J, with 8 bases in the middle. As originally analysed: Using reference gene primer amplification, nucleated cell counts were estimated. Repertoires were generated with immunoSEQ multiplex PCR, while TCRdb's copy carries only in-frame clones and drops some. Clonal size and the V and J genes are those of that table, whereas D and trimming came from the DNA. Altogether 150,000 to 200,000 clones are present, about 88% being singletons, with the ten largest covering around 24%.

The rearrangement joins TRBV5-6 to TRBJ2-7, with D maybe TRBD1 (5 bases). The sequenced sample was peripheral blood. The source of this sequence is a man between 60 and 75 years old with acute or convalescent COVID-19. The CDR3 here is CASSLQGFSYEQYF. As DNA, the CDR3 is TGTGCCAGCAGCTTGCAGGGATTCTCCTACGAGCAGTACTTC.